This is a list of T cell receptor beta chains from one sample in a study of cytomegalovirus exposure and HLA in healthy donors. Libraries were prepared by immunoSEQ multiplex PCR; TCRdb keeps only in-frame clonotypes and omits some of them. The table records roughly 100,000 clones, 64% of them present only once. The sequenced sample was PBMCs. The receptor set was obtained from a man aged 55 to 69 in good health and CMV-seronegative. Each CDR3 is given with its conserved first and last residue. D genes are given only for firm matches. Not every row has a clone size; where given, it reads once, few, many or a size class.

j_call d_call v_call clone_size cdr3_aa cdr3_nt
TRBJ2-7 TRBD1 TRBV5-1 NA CASSSGQGFSYEQYF TGCGCCAGCAGCTCGGGACAGGGTTTCTCCTACGAGCAGTACTTC
TRBJ2-7 TRBD1 TRBV2 few CASSVGQGVHEQYF TGTGCCAGCAGTGTAGGACAGGGTGTCCACGAGCAGTACTTC
TRBJ2-1 TRBD2 TRBV15 NA CATSGSGRVNEQFF TGTGCCACCAGCGGTAGCGGGAGGGTCAATGAGCAGTTCTTC
TRBJ1-1 NA TRBV6-1 NA CASISHSRKNTEAFF TGTGCCAGCATCTCCCACAGTCGAAAGAACACTGAAGCTTTCTTT
TRBJ2-7 NA TRBV6-5 NA CASSYGDSTYEQYF TGTGCCAGCAGTTATGGGGACTCTACCTACGAGCAGTACTTC
TRBJ1-2 TRBD1 TRBV29-1 once CSVGGQGASANYGYTF TGCAGCGTTGGGGGACAGGGGGCTTCCGCTAACTATGGCTACACCTTC
TRBJ2-2 TRBD2 TRBV7-7 NA CASGPRQIPSGRAENTGELFF TGTGCCAGCGGACCACGACAGATACCTAGCGGGAGGGCCGAGAACACCGGGGAGCTGTTTTTT
TRBJ1-1 NA TRBV28 few CASRPTALYMNTEAFF TGTGCCAGCAGGCCGACAGCCCTCTACATGAACACTGAAGCTTTCTTT
TRBJ1-2 TRBD1 TRBV2 NA CASSDPRQGADGYTF TGTGCCAGCAGTGATCCGCGCCAGGGGGCTGATGGCTACACCTTC
TRBJ1-4 NA TRBV19 few CASSVGRGQGEKLFF TGTGCCAGTAGTGTCGGCCGGGGTCAGGGGGAAAAACTGTTTTTT
TRBJ2-7 NA TRBV11-2 NA CASSFTGYSYEQYF TGTGCCAGCAGCTTCACGGGTTACTCCTACGAGCAGTACTTC
TRBJ2-7 TRBD2 TRBV5-5 NA CASSLRLAGPYEQYF TGTGCCAGCAGCTTGAGGCTAGCGGGACCCTACGAGCAGTACTTC
TRBJ1-1 TRBD1 TRBV7-3 NA CASSPTGPNTEAFF TGTGCCAGCAGCCCGACAGGGCCGAACACTGAAGCTTTCTTT
TRBJ2-1 NA TRBV29-1 NA CSTTTPFFGEQFF TGCAGCACAACTACCCCCTTTTTCGGGGAGCAGTTCTTC
TRBJ2-2 NA TRBV4-2 once CASSQEQNTGELFF TGTGCCAGCAGCCAAGAACAGAACACCGGGGAGCTGTTTTTT
TRBJ1-1 TRBD1 TRBV18 NA CASSPPTGGPTEAFF TGTGCCAGCTCACCACCTACAGGGGGGCCCACTGAAGCTTTCTTT
TRBJ1-2 NA TRBV9 few CASTLGRTVGGYTF TGTGCCAGCACCCTAGGGAGGACTGTAGGTGGCTACACCTTC
TRBJ1-1 NA TRBV7-9 NA CASSLNGGGNTEAFF TGTGCCAGCAGCCTTAACGGCGGCGGGAACACTGAAGCTTTCTTT
TRBJ1-5 TRBD1 TRBV19 NA CASTPRAGGHNQPQHF TGTGCCAGTACCCCAAGGGCAGGGGGCCACAATCAGCCCCAGCATTTT
TRBJ1-1 TRBD1 TRBV27 NA CASSFTGVGNTEAFF TGTGCCAGCAGTTTTACAGGGGTGGGGAACACTGAAGCTTTCTTT
TRBJ2-7 NA TRBV2 NA CASGWAGLYF TGTGCCAGCGGTTGGGCGGGGCTGTACTTC
TRBJ1-1 NA TRBV18 NA CASSPGQNTEAFF TGTGCCAGCTCACCGGGACAGAACACTGAAGCTTTCTTT
TRBJ1-2 TRBD1 TRBV11-3 NA CASRAGTANYGYTF TGTGCCAGCAGAGCCGGGACAGCTAACTATGGCTACACCTTC